The T cell receptor beta chain under discussion was sequenced for a study of cytomegalovirus exposure and HLA in healthy donors (dated by TCRdb to 2017 to 2019). Study-level background: An earlier analysis of approximately 550 of the donors reported approximately 290 Gb of sequence data and roughly 100 million unique TCR beta sequences from 150 million to 200 million T cells. Roughly 300 gigabases of sequencing data and tens of millions of unique TCR sequences were included in an early release covering about 700 HLA-typed donors. The T cell repertoires of roughly 660 subjects were profiled by immunosequencing and related to cytomegalovirus serostatus. The aim of the study was to test whether cataloging public T cell receptors could identify signatures of past pathogen exposure. Along with the roughly 670-subject first cohort, a separate validation cohort of around 110 different subjects was used. High-throughput TCR immunosequencing, statistical association of individual TCRs with disease status, and machine learning were combined to predict cytomegalovirus infection status. In the later analysis, no new phenotypic data were used to find candidate immune exposures; instead, reliance was placed on TCR beta sequences and their occurrence across donors. Several DR-DQ haplotypes were handled as single units for association and clustering because linkage in the cohort was strong. Donor age, sex, ethnicity and CMV serostatus were collected together with the repertoire data. Of the roughly 390 genotyped donors, approximately 81% were placed in the genetic ancestry cluster associated with self-reported Caucasian donors. On average, roughly 200,000 unique TCR beta nucleotide sequences were sequenced per donor among several hundred genotyped donors of the cohort, with roughly a sixth of those sequences being non-productive. An earlier analysis of some 600 of the donors applied high-throughput TCR beta sequencing to assess whether each TCR beta V gene segment acted as functional or pseudogenic. The number of typed donors differed by locus: roughly 620-630 for A, B, C, DRB1 and DQB1; roughly 510 for DQA1; 606 for DPA1; and some 430 for DPB1. In a later analysis, previously published TCR beta repertoires from 666 donors were re-analyzed and high-resolution HLA genotyping was added so that TCR occurrence patterns could be studied. Every repertoire in the discovery cohort had been generated on one and the same sequencing platform. A later genetic analysis took genome-wide SNP genotypes for about 65% of the roughly 670 donors and used that subset as a discovery cohort. Both class I and class II loci were covered by HLA typing, at four-digit resolution.

On the study overall, not on this receptor specifically: In vitro tests confirmed that a few of the cytomegalovirus-associated TCR beta chains recognize cytomegalovirus antigens. A group of highly shared sequence variants was considered likely to be a technical artifact of the sequencing pipeline. The classifier was reported to diagnose cytomegalovirus status with high specificity and sensitivity in both the original cohort and the validation cohort. Roughly uniform sequencing depth across donors was assumed in presence/absence analyses, although this assumption may not hold. According to the authors, the approach could potentially be generalized to other disease states and immunological phenotypes. The earlier analysis of approximately 560 of the donors excluded some 15 rarely observed V segments, including chromosome 9 orphons, because counts were too low. Because HLA typing was unavailable for some donors at each locus, only the typed subset was used in association tests. A later analysis found that TCR association rates varied across HLA loci, with DRB1 alleles showing the most associated TCRs and HLA-C alleles the fewest. In this cohort, only TCR beta chains were sequenced, and detectable features were limited by the absence of alpha or paired-chain data. The study gave a list of under 200 TCR beta chains associated with cytomegalovirus. In a later analysis, HLA-associated TCR beta chains showed more clonal expansion and lower generation probabilities than non-associated chains that were equally common. A further reported finding was that TCR beta sequences accurately predicted the HLA-A and HLA-B alleles for most subjects in the first cohort. According to a later genetic analysis, donors in an Asian-associated ancestry cluster had fewer N-insertions in productive TCRs than the approximately 650-donor mean. Strong co-occurrence of HLA alleles, especially DR and DQ, made assigning TCR associations to individual alleles difficult. A later analysis reported that several top co-occurrence clusters appeared linked to parvovirus B19, influenza, CMV and Epstein-Barr virus. Specific HLA alleles were associated with more than 15,000 TCR beta sequences at a false discovery rate of 0.05 in a later analysis. Most CMV-associated TCR beta chains appeared to be HLA-restricted in a later analysis, and the HLA associations seemed to be driven largely by CMV exposure. Most TCR sequences were seen in very few donors, while some public TCRs were found in many individuals. Some IMGT-functional V segments, including TRBV6-2 and TRBV6-3, could not be distinguished by the 87-base-pair reads and were therefore excluded. Broadly in line with IMGT annotations, most TCR beta V segments showed up in productive rearrangements about 87% or about 30% of the time in an earlier analysis of around 550 of the donors. Linkage disequilibrium might explain the correlated functional status among segregating V segments, but an unknown experimental factor could not be excluded. V-gene and J-gene trimming of TCR beta chains was associated with a missense DCLRE1C variant in a later genetic analysis, and the association was replicated in an independent cohort. For the cohort, immune exposure information was limited to CMV serostatus.

This clone was picked up one time. Its recognized antigen is unknown. No much larger clonotype is one base removed from it; base qualities were not supplied. Library preparation used the immunoSEQ multiplex PCR assay. A mixture of 60 forward primers for TCR Vbeta segments and 13 reverse primers for TCR Jbeta segments was used in the multiplex PCR. Amplification of the CDR3 region of rearranged TCR beta genes was performed with a multiplex PCR assay on genomic DNA. Amplified TCR beta libraries were sequenced as 87-base-pair reads on the Illumina HiSeq System. In the original analysis: Across the 600 to 700 repertoires, a later analysis counted about 81 million unique TCR beta chains, 8.5 million to 12 million of which were shared by at least two donors. A nearest-neighbor algorithm error-corrected the raw reads and collapsed the reads into unique sequences, merging closely related sequences to remove PCR and sequencing errors. V, D and J gene segments were assigned by aligning CDR3 sequences to IMGT reference sequences. For a sequence to be retained, a match of at least six nucleotides to both a V gene segment and a J gene segment was required. Rearrangements were called productive when the CDR3 lacked stop codons and stayed in frame with V and J; all others were non-productive. CDR3 was defined by IMGT convention, running from the second conserved V-encoded cysteine to the conserved J-encoded phenylalanine. In an earlier analysis of more than 550 of the donors, sequences lacking an unambiguous match to a single V gene segment were excluded. An earlier analysis of around 600 of the donors classified V segments as functional when productive rearrangements were above 56.7% and as segregating when the standard deviation between donors was above 5%. A statistical classification framework was built for diagnosing cytomegalovirus status from the catalog of TCR beta chain sequences. V and J gene assignment, in a later analysis, came from comparing TCR nucleotide sequences with IMGT/GENE-DB human TR gene sequences. In a later analysis, CDR3 sequences and most-parsimonious VDJ recombination scenarios were assigned using the TCRdist pipeline. In a later analysis, every TCR beta chain was defined by the combination of its CDR3 amino acid sequence and its V-gene family, and reads without a unique V-gene family were dropped. To address suspected cross-contamination and a sequencing artifact, a later analysis removed around 600 highly shared, low-generation-probability nucleotide sequences. In a later analysis, a clonal expansion index for each public chain was calculated from normalized within-repertoire ranks of inferred template counts. In a later analysis, generation probabilities were computed with a VDJ recombination model fitted to out-of-frame rearrangements, and the resulting probabilities were checked against IGoR. In a later analysis, hypergeometric tests were used to score TCR-TCR, TCR-HLA and TCR-CMV co-occurrence, with a repertoire-size bias correction applied to TCR pairs. False discovery rates were estimated in a later analysis by permuting HLA or CMV assignments 20 times. In a later analysis, co-occurring TCRs were grouped using DBSCAN, and TCRdist sequence similarity was added for clustering within HLA-allele-positive subsets. For co-occurrence clustering, repertoires with fewer than 30,000 or more than 120,000 public chains were excluded, along with about five repertoires with anomalous nucleotide sharing. This is the immuneACCESS table as TCRdb keeps it, with only in-frame sequences that have V and J called. A part of the clones is gone; compared with another copy, unresolved V genes explain less than half, and the rest is unexplained. The V and J calls and clone size are taken from that table; D and trimming were inferred from the DNA. This sample has some 150,000 clones in its table, and about four fifths of those were observed once. The ten largest clonotypes hold around 14% of the sample.

The cohort consisted of some 670 healthy bone marrow donors. All cohort members were sampled while nominally healthy, although unrecorded immune exposures were likely present. The donor was CMV seronegative and was included in the group of a few hundred seronegative cohort members. A peripheral blood sample was provided by each donor, and peripheral blood mononuclear cells were used for TCR beta sequencing. Genomic DNA was extracted from the blood cell samples with the Qiagen DNeasy Blood Extraction Kit. The cysteine opens and the phenylalanine closes a CDR3 of 13 amino acids. The read is trimmed to its CDR3 DNA, 39 bases read in frame from base 1. In the germline V gene, CDR1 corresponds to MNHEY and CDR2 to SVGAGI. Deletion took 6 bases off V and 8 bases off J, with a span of 16 bases between the germline ends.

Sequencing input: PBMCs. This clonotype was sampled from a woman aged 50 to 60 in good health and CMV-seronegative. Recombination connected TRBV6-5 to TRBJ1-2; the D gene assignment is ambiguous. At the DNA level, the sequence is TGTGCCAGCAGCTACCCCGGAAGCGGCGGCTACACCTTC. Translated, it gives CASSYPGSGGYTF.